This T cell receptor beta chain came from a study of CD4 T cells in relation to SARS-CoV-2 and coronaviruses. Study details: PBMCs were cultured with antigen for around nine days before TCR beta sequencing. Negative control cultures got HIV-1 Nef peptides or no peptide.

Repertoires were generated with immunoSEQ multiplex PCR, while TCRdb's copy carries only in-frame clones and drops some. This table holds approximately 21,000 clones, roughly four fifths found once. CD4+ T cells from unexposed donors were obtained before the COVID-19 pandemic (2011-2018). Isolation of CD4+ T cells took place after approximately 11 days in culture. Cells permitting, SARS-CoV-2 S/N and four cold-coronavirus spikes were tested on unexposed-donor CD4+ T cells. Note on this clone: As yet, its antigen is unknown.

V dropped 1 base and J dropped 1 base, with 6 bases sitting between them. CDR1 and CDR2 (germline): SGDLS, YYNGEE. CDR3 length: 14 amino acids. J is TRBJ1-5 and V is TRBV9; D is possibly TRBD1 (6 bases). The TCR comes from a human donor in good health. Sequenced material: CD4+ T cells from PBMCs, cultured in vitro. The CDR3 DNA is TGTGCCAGCAGCGTAAGGGGGAGCAATCAGCCCCAGCATTTT. Translated, it gives CASSVRGSNQPQHF. The full variable domain, with the rest looked up from reference TRBV9 and TRBJ1-5, is DSGVTQTPKHLITATGQRVTLRCSPRSGDLSVYWYQQSLDQGLQFLIQYYNGEERAKGNILERFSAQQFPDLHSELNLSSLELGDSALYFCASSVRGSNQPQHFGDGTRLSIL.